This T cell receptor beta chain was sequenced for a study of blood T cell repertoires in COVID-19. Sequencing used immunoSEQ multiplex PCR; TCRdb keeps in-frame clones, though not all of them. The sample has about 81,000 clones; around 80% are singletons. Per the germline V gene, CDR1 is SGHDT and CDR2 is YYEEEE. The length of the CDR3 is 15 residues. V lost 4 bases and J lost 1; bases outside the gene matches: 7. The receptor was derived from a human donor in a cohort sampled during active COVID-19. The genes are TRBV5-6 and TRBJ1-2; 7 bases map to TRBD1. Input material: peripheral blood. This CDR3 is CASSLGGGHNYGYTF. For the CDR3, the DNA is TGTGCCAGCAGCCTGGGAGGGGGCCATAACTATGGCTACACCTTC.